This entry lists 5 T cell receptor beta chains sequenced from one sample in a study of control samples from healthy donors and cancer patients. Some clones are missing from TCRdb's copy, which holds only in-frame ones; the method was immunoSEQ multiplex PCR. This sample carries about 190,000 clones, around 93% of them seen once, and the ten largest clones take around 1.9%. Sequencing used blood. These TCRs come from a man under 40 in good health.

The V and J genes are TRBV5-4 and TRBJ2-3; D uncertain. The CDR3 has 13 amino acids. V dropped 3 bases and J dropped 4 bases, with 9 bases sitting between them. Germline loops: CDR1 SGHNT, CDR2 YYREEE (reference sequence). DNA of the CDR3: TGTGCCAGCAGCTCGTTTATGGCAGATACGCAGTATTTT. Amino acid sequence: CASSSFMADTQYF.

This CDR3 is CASSYRTGGGTDTQYF. The CDR3 DNA reads as TGTGCCAGCAGTTACCGGACAGGGGGAGGAACAGATACGCAGTATTTT. The chain joins TRBV6-5 to TRBJ2-3, with TRBD1 identical over 10 bases. The V segment lost 2 bases and the J segment 3 bases; nucleotides outside the gene matches: 5. Germline V gene lookup returns CDR1 MNHEY and CDR2 SVGAGI. The CDR3 consists of 16 residues.

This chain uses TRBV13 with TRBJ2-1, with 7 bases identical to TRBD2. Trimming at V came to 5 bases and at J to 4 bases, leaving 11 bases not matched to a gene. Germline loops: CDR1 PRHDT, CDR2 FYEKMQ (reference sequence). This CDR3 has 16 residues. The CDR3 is CASSPKGAGPYNEQFF. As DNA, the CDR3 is TGTGCCAGCAGCCCCAAGGGAGCGGGGCCGTACAATGAGCAGTTCTTC.

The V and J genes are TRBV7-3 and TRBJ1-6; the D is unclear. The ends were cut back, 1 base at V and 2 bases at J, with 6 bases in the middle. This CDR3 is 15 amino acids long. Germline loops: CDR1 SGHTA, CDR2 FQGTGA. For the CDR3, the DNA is TGTGCCAGCAGCTTAAACACAGCCTATAATTCACCCCTCCACTTT. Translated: CASSLNTAYNSPLHF.

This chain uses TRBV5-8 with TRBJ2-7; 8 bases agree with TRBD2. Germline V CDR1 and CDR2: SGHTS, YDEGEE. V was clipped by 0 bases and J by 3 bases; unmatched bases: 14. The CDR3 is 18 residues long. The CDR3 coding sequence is TGTGCCAGCAGCTTGGGAGTAGCGGGGCTCGCGCTCGACTACGAGCAGTACTTC. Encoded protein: CASSLGVAGLALDYEQYF.